Following are 26 T cell receptor beta chains from one sample sequenced in a study of TIL therapy for anti-PD-1-resistant metastatic lung cancer (dated by TCRdb to the early 2020s). The immunoSEQ v3 hsTCRB kit was used to amplify TCR beta CDR3 regions from genomic DNA through bias-controlled multiplex PCR. Imported from immuneACCESS, the table was reduced by TCRdb to in-frame sequences with V and J called. These copies leave out some clones; in studies compared against another copy, an unresolved V gene accounts for under half, and the cause of the remainder is not known. Here the sample has roughly 26,000 clones; just under 75% occur a single time. The ten largest clones represent 7% to 9.5% of the sample. The sample's time point label is to be understood as: pre-treatment sample, taken before nivolumab and TIL therapy. Excised metastases, mostly pleural nodules or supraclavicular lymph nodes, were used as baseline tumor samples and were taken from the same resection from which TIL were grown.

The sample consisted of tumor tissue, taken at baseline. Receptors were obtained from a person between 30 and 80 years old with non-small cell lung cancer.

The J gene is TRBJ1-5, the V gene TRBV19; D call uncertain. The CDR3 has 15 residues. Germline CDR1 LNHDA, CDR2 SQIVND (reference sequence). Trimming pared 2 bases from V and 5 bases from J, leaving 13 bases between. The CDR3 DNA reads TGTGCCAGTAGTATACAAGACACCCCGGATCAGCCCCAGCATTTT. Protein: CASSIQDTPDQPQHF. The full variable domain, rest sourced from reference TRBV19 and TRBJ1-5, is DGGITQSPKYLFRKEGQNVTLSCEQNLNHDAMYWYRQDPGQGLRLIYYSQIVNDFQKGDIAEGYSVSREKKESFPLTVTSAQKNPTAFYLCASSIQDTPDQPQHFGDGTRLSIL.

This clone is deemed medium-sized. This sequence joins TRBV18 and TRBJ1-5, with D perhaps matching TRBD1 (5 bases). Germline loops: CDR1 KGHSH, CDR2 LQKENI. V gave up 6 bases and J gave up 7 bases, with 13 bases separating them. This CDR3 region has 13 residues. The CDR3 region is CASSQAEGQPQHF. In DNA, the CDR3 is TGTGCCAGCTCTCAAGCGGAGGGGCAGCCCCAGCATTTT. Combining the CDR3 with reference TRBV18 and TRBJ1-5 gives the whole variable domain NAGVMQNPRHLVRRRGQEARLRCSPMKGHSHVYWYRQLPEEGLKFMVYLQKENIIDESGMPKERFSAEFPKEGPSILRIQQVVRGDSAAYFCASSQAEGQPQHFGDGTRLSIL.

The CDR3 DNA sequence: TGCGCCAGCAGCGGGGAGGCGTCAGGAGCCACAGATACGCAGTATTTT. Amino acid sequence: CASSGEASGATDTQYF. This chain uses TRBV5-1 with TRBJ2-3; D possibly corresponds to TRBD2 (6 bases). V shed 4 bases and J shed 2 bases, with 17 bases lying between them. Looked up from germline, CDR1 is SGHRS and CDR2 is YFSETQ. This CDR3 is built from 16 residues.

V is TRBV20-1 and J is TRBJ2-5, with D uncertain. This CDR3 has 10 residues. In germline, CDR1 is DFQATT, CDR2 SNEGSKA (reference sequence). V was clipped by 5 bases and J by 1 base, with 2 bases between them. The CDR3 region is CSASQETQYF. The CDR3 nucleotides read TGCAGTGCTTCCCAAGAGACCCAGTACTTC.

The rearrangement links TRBV2 to TRBJ1-2; tentative D call: TRBD1 (6 bases). Germline lookup yields CDR1 SNHLY and CDR2 FYNNEI. The V and J ends lost 9 bases and 3 bases respectively, with 17 bases between them. The CDR3 runs to 14 residues. CDR3: CASRGSKGHYGYTF. CDR3 nucleotides: TGTGCCAGTAGGGGGTCTAAGGGACACTATGGCTACACCTTC.

The V and J genes are TRBV6-5 and TRBJ2-5, with TRBD1 matching over 7 bases. There are 14 residues in the CDR3. Per germline, CDR1 MNHEY and CDR2 SVGAGI. J lost 1 base, V lost 2 bases, and 1 base had no gene match. Here the CDR3 DNA reads TGTGCCAGCAGTTACCGACAGGGCCAAGAGACCCAGTACTTC. It yields the protein CASSYRQGQETQYF.

J is TRBJ2-1 and V is TRBV9, with TRBD1 matching 10 bases. V lost 4 bases and J lost 8; bases outside the gene matches: 12. The CDR3 loop spans 16 amino acids. Germline V CDR1 and CDR2: SGDLS, YYNGEE. The CDR3 loop reads CASSQAPGQGRDEQFF. Here the CDR3 DNA reads TGTGCCAGCAGCCAAGCTCCGGGACAGGGGAGGGATGAGCAGTTCTTC.

J is TRBJ2-6 and V is TRBV30; D is possibly TRBD2 (6 bases). V was trimmed by 2 bases and J by 0 bases, leaving 17 bases between them. The CDR3 runs 18 residues. The V gene's germline CDR1 is GTSNPN and CDR2 SVGIG (reference sequence). This CDR3 is CAWSNPGLTISGANVLTF. CDR3 in DNA: TGTGCCTGGAGTAACCCGGGACTGACGATCTCTGGGGCCAACGTCCTGACTTTC.

The chain employs TRBV6-4 and TRBJ1-1; tentatively, D is TRBD1 (5 bases). Trimming took off 2 bases at V and 2 bases at J, with 6 bases between the two ends. Germline CDR1 reads MRHNA; CDR2 reads SNTAGT. This CDR3 spans 13 amino acids. The CDR3 protein is CASSDRDNTEAFF. DNA of the CDR3: TGTGCCAGCAGTGACCGGGACAACACTGAAGCTTTCTTT.

The chain recombines TRBV27 with TRBJ2-7; TRBD2 matches at 7 bases. J gave up 3 bases and V 1 base, and 3 bases lay outside the gene matches. There are 14 residues in the CDR3. Germline V gene data show CDR1 as MNHEY and CDR2 as SMNVEV (reference sequence). CDR3 region: CASSLWGGVYEQYF. In DNA, the CDR3 is TGTGCCAGCAGTTTATGGGGGGGGGTCTACGAGCAGTACTTC.

V gene TRBV12-5 combines with J gene TRBJ2-2; TRBD2 agrees at 8 bases. This CDR3 spans 14 amino acids. V gave up 6 bases and J gave up 3 bases; unmatched junction bases: 3. Germline values: CDR1 LGHNT, CDR2 FRNRAP. This chain's CDR3 is CASGGAGDTGELFF. CDR3 bases: TGTGCTAGTGGGGGAGCGGGGGACACCGGGGAGCTGTTTTTT.

The chain uses TRBV7-7 and TRBJ2-1; D possibly corresponds to TRBD2 (5 bases). The CDR3 runs 13 residues. V was clipped by 5 bases and J by 6 bases, with 11 bases between them. Germline V gives CDR1 SSHAT, CDR2 FNYEAQ (reference sequence). The chain's CDR3 is CASSLGSVNEQFF. As DNA, the CDR3 is TGTGCCAGCAGCCTCGGTAGCGTCAATGAGCAGTTCTTC.

This chain links TRBV29-1 with TRBJ2-7, with 8 bases lining up with TRBD2. From germline, CDR1 is SQVTM and CDR2 ANQGSEA. CDR3 size: 13 residues. V dropped 6 bases and J dropped 3; count of bases not matched to a gene: 7. The CDR3 loop reads CSVLPSGFYEQYF. In DNA, the CDR3 is TGCAGCGTGCTACCTAGCGGGTTCTACGAGCAGTACTTC.

The chain is built from TRBV7-2 and TRBJ2-7, with D maybe TRBD1 (6 bases). From germline, CDR1 is SGHTA and CDR2 FQGNSA. CDR3 size: 15 residues. The germline V and J ends were trimmed by 6 bases and 2 bases, with 17 bases remaining between them. The DNA for the CDR3 is TGTGCCAGCAGGACAGGAGGTCAAGGCGCCTACGAGCAGTACTTC. It encodes CASRTGGQGAYEQYF.

The count of this clone is one. The V call is TRBV5-3, the J call TRBJ2-5; 10 positions agree with TRBD1. TRBV5-3 counts as an open reading frame of uncertain function. The ends lost 5 bases at V and 5 bases at J; junction bases unmatched: 9. This CDR3 region has 15 residues. This CDR3 is CARRVRQGAGETQYF. The CDR3 DNA follows: TGTGCCAGAAGGGTTAGACAGGGGGCGGGCGAGACCCAGTACTTC.

The chain joins TRBV9 to TRBJ2-2, with 8 positions matching TRBD1. This CDR3 spans 15 amino acids. CDR1 is SGDLS and CDR2 is YYNGEE in the germline V gene. The V gene end was trimmed by 3 bases and the J gene end by 5 bases; junction bases not matched to a gene: 6. The CDR3 sequence is CASSDLTGVTGELFF. CDR3 DNA: TGTGCCAGCAGCGACCTGACAGGGGTTACCGGGGAGCTGTTTTTT.

The rearrangement uses TRBV2 and TRBJ2-6, with D perhaps TRBD1 (5 bases). Per the germline V gene, CDR1 is SNHLY and CDR2 is FYNNEI. Trimming removed 5 bases from V and 4 bases from J, with 9 bases in between. There are 14 residues in the CDR3. The CDR3 region has the DNA TGTGCCAGCAGTTTAGGGGTGGGGGCCAACGTCCTGACTTTC. It specifies CASSLGVGANVLTF.

The chain joins TRBV7-2 to TRBJ1-6, with a possible D match to TRBD1 (5 bases). The CDR3 totals 14 residues. Deletions cut 4 bases from V and 7 bases from J, with 11 bases between. Germline assignment: CDR1 SGHTA and CDR2 FQGNSA. The CDR3 loop is CASSSSGTNSPLHF. In DNA form, the CDR3 reads TGTGCCAGCAGCTCTTCGGGGACGAATTCACCCCTCCACTTT.

This sequence joins TRBV5-1 and TRBJ1-1, with D unclear. Trimming cost V 0 bases and J 1 base, with 7 bases left between them. There are 14 residues in the CDR3. Germline V gives CDR1 SGHRS, CDR2 YFSETQ. The CDR3 sequence is CASSLEVANTEAFF. CDR3 in DNA: TGCGCCAGCAGCTTGGAAGTGGCGAACACTGAAGCTTTCTTT.

The rearrangement links TRBV5-1 to TRBJ2-1; D uncertain. The CDR3 covers 14 residues. Trimming took off 3 bases at V and 8 bases at J, with 15 bases between the two ends. In germline, CDR1 is SGHRS, CDR2 YFSETQ. The CDR3 nucleotides read TGCGCCAGCAGCTGGCCGGGTCCATGGGATGAGCAGTTCTTC. It yields the protein CASSWPGPWDEQFF.

The gene calls are TRBV2 and TRBJ2-1; no clear D gene. Trimming stripped 8 bases from V and 0 bases from J, with 11 bases between. Germline V gene sequence: CDR1 SNHLY, CDR2 FYNNEI. The CDR3 is made up of 14 amino acids. The CDR3 region has the DNA TGTGCCAGCGGCTTGGGCCTCTCCTACAATGAGCAGTTCTTC. It encodes CASGLGLSYNEQFF.

This clone was seen more than once but under ten times. The chain uses TRBV7-8 and TRBJ1-6, with 10 bases aligning to TRBD1. The CDR3 covers 16 residues. J was trimmed by 12 bases and V by 0 bases; bases with no gene match: 8. Germline V CDR1 and CDR2: SGHVS, FQNEAQ. The CDR3 DNA reads as TGTGCCAGCAGCTTAGCCGGGACAGGGGATAGCGGACCCCTCCACTTT. Amino acids: CASSLAGTGDSGPLHF.

The chain couples TRBV9 to TRBJ2-5; D is perhaps TRBD1 or TRBD2 (6 bases each). The CDR3 consists of 16 residues. Germline values: CDR1 SGDLS, CDR2 YYNGEE. The V end lost 2 bases, the J end lost 4 bases, and 18 bases lay between the germline ends. The CDR3 here is CASSVGTGARGETQYF. DNA of the CDR3: TGTGCCAGCAGCGTCGGAACGGGGGCCCGAGGAGAGACCCAGTACTTC.

The chain has TRBV27 and TRBJ2-7; TRBD1 agrees at 9 bases. Germline loops: CDR1 MNHEY, CDR2 SMNVEV (reference sequence). The junction had 6 bases not matched to a gene; V was cut back by 3 bases and J by 6 bases. The CDR3 is 14 residues long. The CDR3 coding sequence is TGTGCCAGCAGTTTGAAGGGGACAGGGCGCGAGCAGTACTTC. This translates into CASSLKGTGREQYF.

The V and J genes are TRBV9 and TRBJ2-7, with 11 bases lining up with TRBD2. V trimming: 4 bases; J trimming: 0 bases; junction bases outside the gene matches: 3. This CDR3 spans 15 amino acids. Germline values: CDR1 SGDLS, CDR2 YYNGEE. In DNA form, the CDR3 reads TGTGCCAGCAGCCCGGGACTAGCGGACTCCTACGAGCAGTACTTC. Amino acids: CASSPGLADSYEQYF.

There are a few counts of this clone. J is TRBJ1-2 and V is TRBV5-4; weak D call: TRBD1 (6 bases). This CDR3 is built from 14 residues. Germline assignment: CDR1 SGHNT and CDR2 YYREEE (reference sequence). Trimming took off 0 bases at V and 5 bases at J, with 11 bases between the two ends. The CDR3: CASSLDREGYGYTF. CDR3 bases: TGTGCCAGCAGCTTGGACAGGGAGGGGTATGGCTACACCTTC.